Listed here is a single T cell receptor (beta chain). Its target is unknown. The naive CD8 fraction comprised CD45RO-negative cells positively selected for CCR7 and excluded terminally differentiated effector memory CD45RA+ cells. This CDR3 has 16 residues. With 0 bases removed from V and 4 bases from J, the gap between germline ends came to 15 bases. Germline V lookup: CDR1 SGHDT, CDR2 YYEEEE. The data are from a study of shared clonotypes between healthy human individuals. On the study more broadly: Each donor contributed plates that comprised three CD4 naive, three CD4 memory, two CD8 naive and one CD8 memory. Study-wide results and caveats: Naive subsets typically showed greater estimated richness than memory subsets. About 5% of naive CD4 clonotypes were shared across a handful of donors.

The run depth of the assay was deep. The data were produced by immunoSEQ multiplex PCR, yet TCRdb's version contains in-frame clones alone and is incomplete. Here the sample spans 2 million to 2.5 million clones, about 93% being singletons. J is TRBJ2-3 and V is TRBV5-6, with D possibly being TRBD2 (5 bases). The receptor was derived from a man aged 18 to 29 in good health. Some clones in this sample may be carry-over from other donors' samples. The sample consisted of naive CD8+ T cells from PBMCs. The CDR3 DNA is TGTGCCAGCAGCTTGGATTCTAGCCCTCTAGCAGATACGCAGTATTTT. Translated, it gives CASSLDSSPLADTQYF.